This TCR beta chain was retrieved from a study of early T cells in non-severe SARS-CoV-2 infection. At the level of the study: Alpha and beta chains were unpaired, from unsorted whole-blood bulk RNA.

This clonotype was detected many times. The V and J ends lost 6 bases and 0 bases respectively, with 11 bases between them. Germline V lookup: CDR1 SEHNR, CDR2 FQNEAQ (reference sequence). The CDR3 consists of 14 residues. TCRdb processed the 5' RACE reads anew with MiXCR; each CDR3 protein has one entry. Here the sample spans roughly 20,000 distinct CDR3 sequences, about 4% being singletons. The TCR originated in an adult who was a healthcare worker with PCR-confirmed SARS-CoV-2 infection or an uninfected control (not recorded which). The specimen was whole blood. This chain connects TRBV7-9 to TRBJ1-1; a weak D match, TRBD1 (6 bases). CDR3 sequence (DNA): TGTGCCAGCAGTTTGGGACAAGTGAACACTGAAGCTTTCTTT. Translating gives CASSLGQVNTEAFF.